Following are 27 T cell receptor beta chains from one sample sequenced in a study of blood T cell repertoires in COVID-19. Profiling relied on immunoSEQ multiplex PCR, and the TCRdb table lists in-frame clones only, not all of them. The sample yields under 250,000 clones, roughly four fifths seen once. Sequenced: peripheral blood. The source is a woman aged 18-29 years with acute or convalescent COVID-19.

This clone appeared a single time. The chain carries TRBV6-9 and TRBJ2-7; 9 bases agree with TRBD2. Trimming removed 2 bases from V and 3 bases from J; junction bases left unmatched: 23. Germline V gives CDR1 MNHGY, CDR2 SVAAGI. The CDR3 length is 21 residues. The CDR3 DNA reads TGTGCCAGCAGTTATGCCAATCGGAAGAATAGCGGGAGTGAGGACCTCTACGAGCAGTACTTC. Translated, it gives CASSYANRKNSGSEDLYEQYF.

CDR3 amino acids: CASSPGAGNTGNTIYF. The CDR3 coding sequence is TGCGCCAGCAGCCCTGGGGCAGGAAACACTGGAAACACCATATATTTT. The rearrangement joins TRBV5-1 to TRBJ1-3; tentatively, D is TRBD1 (5 bases). CDR1 is SGHRS, CDR2 YFSETQ, per germline. There are 16 residues in the CDR3. Trimming stripped 4 bases from V and 2 bases from J, with 16 bases between.

V usage is TRBV12-3 or TRBV12-4 and J usage is TRBJ2-5; 8 nucleotides match TRBD2. With 6 bases clipped from V and 4 bases from J, the junction kept 1 base outside the gene matches. CDR3 length equals 12 residues. CDR3 sequence reads: CASRSGRETQYF. The CDR3 DNA is TGTGCCAGCAGGAGCGGGAGAGAGACCCAGTACTTC.

This clone was observed a few times. V is TRBV6-5 and J is TRBJ2-7, with D perhaps TRBD2 (5 bases). The CDR3 has 14 residues. CDR1 is MNHEY, CDR2 SVGAGI, per germline. V lost 5 bases and J 3 bases, leaving 14 bases between the germline ends. CDR3 residues: CASSPPEGSYEQYF. The CDR3 DNA reads TGTGCCAGCAGTCCCCCAGAGGGCAGCTACGAGCAGTACTTC.

V gene TRBV2 combines with J gene TRBJ1-2; tentatively, D is TRBD1 (5 bases). This CDR3 has 16 residues. V shed 8 bases and J shed 1 base, with 20 bases lying between them. Germline lookup yields CDR1 SNHLY and CDR2 FYNNEI. This CDR3 is CASPATPQAHNYGYTF. CDR3 bases: TGTGCCAGCCCCGCCACCCCACAGGCGCATAACTATGGCTACACCTTC.

The chain links TRBV28 to TRBJ1-5; D is ambiguous. The CDR3 loop spans 15 amino acids. V lost 4 bases and J 0 bases, leaving 10 bases between the germline ends. Germline CDR1 MDHEN, CDR2 SYDVKM. The CDR3 DNA is TGTGCCAGCAGTTCAGTTGCTTATAGCAATCAGCCCCAGCATTTT. It translates to CASSSVAYSNQPQHF. Looking up the rest from reference TRBV28 and TRBJ1-5 gives the full variable domain: DVKVTQSSRYLVKRTGEKVFLECVQDMDHENMFWYRQDPGLGLRLIYFSYDVKMKEKGDIPEGYSVSREKKERFSLILESASTNQTSMYLCASSSVAYSNQPQHFGDGTRLSIL.

The sample holds one count of this clone. CDR3 sequence (DNA): TGTGCCAGCAGTGATGTTTGGGAGGTCGCCATATATTTT. The encoded protein is CASSDVWEVAIYF. The chain joins TRBV6-1 to TRBJ1-3; D is uncertain. Per the germline V gene, CDR1 is MNHNS and CDR2 is SASEGT. The CDR3 spans 13 residues. The V and J ends lost 3 bases and 11 bases respectively, with 14 bases between them.

The rearrangement joins TRBV5-1 to TRBJ2-2, with a tentative D call TRBD1 (5 bases). The V end lost 5 bases, the J end lost 2 bases, and 13 bases lay between the germline ends. This CDR3 is 15 amino acids long. Germline V lookup: CDR1 SGHRS, CDR2 YFSETQ. CDR3 loop: CASRMDIPNTGELFF. The CDR3 DNA reads TGCGCCAGCAGAATGGACATCCCCAACACCGGGGAGCTGTTTTTT.

Only a few counts were recorded for this clone. The chain is built from TRBV18 and TRBJ1-4; D might be TRBD1 (5 bases). Trimming took 2 bases from V and 1 from J, leaving 8 bases between them. Germline lookup yields CDR1 KGHSH and CDR2 LQKENI. The CDR3 spans 15 residues. CDR3 loop: CASSPRRGTNEKLFF. For the CDR3, the DNA is TGTGCCAGCTCACCAAGAAGGGGAACTAATGAAAAACTGTTTTTT.

Only one count was recorded for this clone. The rearrangement uses TRBV6-6 and TRBJ1-2; 9 bases line up with TRBD1. Trimming cost V 7 bases and J 8 bases; bases outside gene matches: 8. Germline values: CDR1 MNHNY, CDR2 SVGAGI (reference sequence). CDR3 size: 13 residues. CDR3 protein: CASTLGQGEGYTF. In nucleotides, the CDR3 is TGTGCCAGCACCCTGGGACAGGGTGAAGGCTACACCTTC.

The chain is built from TRBV5-1 and TRBJ2-1; 14 nucleotides line up with TRBD2. Per the germline V gene, CDR1 is SGHRS and CDR2 is YFSETQ. J was trimmed by 0 bases and V by 0 bases; bases with no gene match: 11. The CDR3 covers 21 residues. CDR3 region: CASSLARPGLAGESSYNEQFF. The CDR3 DNA reads as TGCGCCAGCAGCTTGGCGAGACCGGGACTAGCGGGGGAGAGCTCCTACAATGAGCAGTTCTTC.

The rearrangement links TRBV19 to TRBJ2-1; maybe TRBD2 (5 bases). The CDR3 contains 15 residues. CDR1 and CDR2 from the germline V gene are LNHDA and SQIVND (reference sequence). The V end lost 7 bases, the J end lost 3 bases, and 16 bases lay between the germline ends. CDR3 bases: TGTGCCAGTACCCACCTAGCAGGAGGCTACAATGAGCAGTTCTTC. This translates into CASTHLAGGYNEQFF.

This sequence joins TRBV7-9 and TRBJ1-1; D may be TRBD1 (6 bases). Germline-derived CDR1 and CDR2 are SEHNR and FQNEAQ (reference sequence). Trimming cost V 5 bases and J 4 bases, with 14 bases left between them. The CDR3 has 14 residues. CDR3: CASSDYRVITEAFF. As DNA, the CDR3 is TGTGCCAGCAGCGATTACAGGGTTATCACTGAAGCTTTCTTT.

The CDR3 loop is CASSLTTGVTEAFF. The CDR3 nucleotides are TGTGCCAGCAGTCTTACCACAGGGGTGACTGAAGCTTTCTTT. The genes are TRBV27 and TRBJ1-1, with 7 bases lining up with TRBD1. This CDR3 region has 14 residues. V lost 5 bases and J lost 5; bases outside the gene matches: 8. The germline V gene encodes CDR1 MNHEY and CDR2 SMNVEV (reference sequence).

This clone was detected only a few times. This chain links TRBV6-5 with TRBJ1-2; the D is unclear. Germline V gene lookup returns CDR1 MNHEY and CDR2 SVGAGI. The length of the CDR3 is 16 residues. The V end lost 2 bases, the J end lost 4 bases, and 17 bases lay between the germline ends. CDR3 bases: TGTGCCAGCAGTTACGTCGGTCCCCGGCGGATCTATGGCTACACCTTC. Residues: CASSYVGPRRIYGYTF.

This clone occurred once. This rearrangement joins TRBV7-9 to TRBJ1-4; D gene ambiguous. Germline loops: CDR1 SEHNR, CDR2 FQNEAQ (reference sequence). The CDR3 covers 13 residues. The V gene lost 5 bases and the J gene lost 7 bases, with 11 bases spanning the gap. CDR3 sequence: CASSNQLAEKLFF. Here the CDR3 DNA reads TGTGCCAGCAGCAACCAATTGGCTGAAAAACTGTTTTTT.

The gene calls are TRBV28 and TRBJ1-1, with D perhaps TRBD1 (5 bases). V was shortened by 6 bases and J by 4 bases, with 12 bases between the two germline ends. From germline, CDR1 is MDHEN and CDR2 SYDVKM. CDR3 length: 13 residues. CDR3 nucleotide sequence: TGTGCCAGCAGGAACTGGGGCGGCACTGAAGCTTTCTTT. Encoded protein: CASRNWGGTEAFF.

The V call is TRBV19, the J call TRBJ1-2, with 12 positions matching TRBD1. The CDR3 runs to 15 residues. Germline-derived CDR1 and CDR2 are LNHDA and SQIVND (reference sequence). The ends lost 4 bases at V and 5 bases at J; junction bases unmatched: 5. CDR3 amino acids: CASSKGGQGAYGYTF. Written as DNA, the CDR3 is TGTGCCAGTAGTAAAGGGGGACAGGGGGCTTATGGCTACACCTTC.

This clone came up many times. The chain is built from TRBV7-8 and TRBJ1-2; 7 nucleotides line up with TRBD1. From germline, CDR1 is SGHVS and CDR2 FQNEAQ. The CDR3 is made up of 17 amino acids. V was pared by 5 bases and J by 7 bases, with 19 bases of the junction left unmatched. CDR3 sequence (DNA): TGTGCCAGCAGCCCTCTGCAATGGGAAGGGACAGTTCCTGGCTACACCTTC. It codes for CASSPLQWEGTVPGYTF.

The chain employs TRBV11-2 and TRBJ2-1; 12 positions agree with TRBD2. Germline CDR1 reads SGHAT; CDR2 reads FQNNGV. The CDR3 extends over 16 amino acids. The J segment lost 9 bases and the V segment lost 4 bases, leaving 10 bases of the junction unmatched. DNA for the CDR3: TGTGCCAGCAGCTCACAGACTAGCGGGAGACTTGCTGAGCAGTTCTTC. As protein: CASSSQTSGRLAEQFF.

The chain joins TRBV4-3 to TRBJ2-7; TRBD1 might be the D (6 bases). Trimming left V 0 bases short and J 6 bases short, with 15 bases between. The CDR3 is 15 amino acids. From germline, CDR1 is LGHNA and CDR2 YSLEER. For the CDR3, the DNA is TGCGCCAGCAGCCAAGAAAGTCCAGGGGTCTCCGAGCAGTACTTC. Translated: CASSQESPGVSEQYF.

CDR3 residues: CASSSPSRGNQPQHF. CDR3 sequence (DNA): TGTGCCAGCAGTTCCCCGTCGCGGGGCAATCAGCCCCAGCATTTT. J is TRBJ1-5 and V is TRBV28; the D is unclear. The germline V and J ends were trimmed by 4 bases and 2 bases, with 12 bases remaining between them. The CDR3 spans 15 residues. Germline-derived CDR1 and CDR2 are MDHEN and SYDVKM.

The chain uses TRBV6-5 and TRBJ2-2, with D tentatively TRBD2 (6 bases). V lost 5 bases and J 0 bases, leaving 10 bases between the germline ends. Germline-derived CDR1 and CDR2 are MNHEY and SVGAGI. The CDR3 sequence is 15 residues long. CDR3: CASSRDFSNTGELFF. The CDR3 DNA is TGTGCCAGCAGTAGGGACTTCTCGAACACCGGGGAGCTGTTTTTT.

This clone came up a few times. This chain uses TRBV3-1 (or the pseudogene TRBV3-2) with TRBJ1-2; TRBD1 might be the D (6 bases). Trimming took 4 bases from V and 0 from J, leaving 12 bases between them. CDR1 and CDR2 from the germline V gene are LGHDT and YNNKEL (reference sequence). CDR3 size: 15 residues. CDR3 DNA: TGTGCCAGCAGCCCTAGGGGGGGCCCTAACTATGGCTACACCTTC. This translates into CASSPRGGPNYGYTF.

The chain carries TRBV3-1 (or the pseudogene TRBV3-2) and TRBJ1-4; 7 nucleotides align to TRBD1. Losses at the gene ends were 2 bases for V and 0 bases for J; bases not matched to a gene: 9. CDR1 and CDR2 from the germline V gene are LGHDT and YNNKEL (reference sequence). This CDR3 has 18 residues. CDR3 DNA sequence: TGTGCCAGCAGCCAACGATCGGGACAGAATGCAACTAATGAAAAACTGTTTTTT. Translating it yields CASSQRSGQNATNEKLFF.

This clone was seen a handful of times. This sequence joins TRBV19 and TRBJ2-7; TRBD2 matches at 7 bases. The trim removed 6 bases at V and 4 bases at J, leaving 9 bases unmatched. In germline, CDR1 is LNHDA, CDR2 SQIVND (reference sequence). There are 14 residues in the CDR3. CDR3 sequence: CASSPGEGSYEQYF. CDR3 nucleotide sequence: TGTGCCAGTAGCCCCGGGGAGGGATCGTACGAGCAGTACTTC.

The genes are TRBV19 and TRBJ1-1; D unresolved. Per germline, CDR1 LNHDA and CDR2 SQIVND (reference sequence). The CDR3 is 13 residues long. V lost 7 bases and J 1 base, leaving 10 bases between the germline ends. DNA for the CDR3: TGTGCCAGTACCATCCCCCCGAACACTGAAGCTTTCTTT. Residues: CASTIPPNTEAFF.